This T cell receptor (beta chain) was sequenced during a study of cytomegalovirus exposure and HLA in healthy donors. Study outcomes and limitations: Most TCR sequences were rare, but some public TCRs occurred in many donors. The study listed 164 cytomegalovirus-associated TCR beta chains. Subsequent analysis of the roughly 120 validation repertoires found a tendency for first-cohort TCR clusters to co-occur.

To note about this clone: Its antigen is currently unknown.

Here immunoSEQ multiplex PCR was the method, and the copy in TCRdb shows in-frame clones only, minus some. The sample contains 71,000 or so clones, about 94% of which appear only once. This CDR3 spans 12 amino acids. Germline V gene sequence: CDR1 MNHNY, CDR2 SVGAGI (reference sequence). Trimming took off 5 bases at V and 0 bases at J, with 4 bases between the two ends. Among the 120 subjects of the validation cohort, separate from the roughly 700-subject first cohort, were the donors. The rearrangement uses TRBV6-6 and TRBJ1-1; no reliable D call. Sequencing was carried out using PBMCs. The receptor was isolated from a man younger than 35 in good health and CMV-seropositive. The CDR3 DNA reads TGTGCCAGCAGTGGCTTGAACACTGAAGCTTTCTTT. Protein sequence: CASSGLNTEAFF.